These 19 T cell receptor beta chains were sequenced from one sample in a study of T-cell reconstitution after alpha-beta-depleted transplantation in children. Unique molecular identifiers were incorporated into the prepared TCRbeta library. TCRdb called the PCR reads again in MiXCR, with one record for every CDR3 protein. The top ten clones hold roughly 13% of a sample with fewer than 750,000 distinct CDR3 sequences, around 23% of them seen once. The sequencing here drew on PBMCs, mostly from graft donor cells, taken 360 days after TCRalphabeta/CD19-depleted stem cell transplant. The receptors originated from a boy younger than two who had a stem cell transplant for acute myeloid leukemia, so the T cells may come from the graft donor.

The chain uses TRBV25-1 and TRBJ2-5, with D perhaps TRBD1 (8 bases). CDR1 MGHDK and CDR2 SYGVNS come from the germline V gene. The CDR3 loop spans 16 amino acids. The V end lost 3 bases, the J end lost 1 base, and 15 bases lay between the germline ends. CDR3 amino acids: CASSDPQGGGQETQYF. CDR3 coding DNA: TGTGCCAGCAGTGACCCACAGGGGGGGGGCCAAGAGACCCAGTACTTC.

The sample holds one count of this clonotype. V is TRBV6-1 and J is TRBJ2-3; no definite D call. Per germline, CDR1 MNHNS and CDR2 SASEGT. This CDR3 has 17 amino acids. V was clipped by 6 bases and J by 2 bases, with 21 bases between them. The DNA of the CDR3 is TGTGCCAGCAGCCCCTCGGGCGGCCCCATCTTCACAGATACGCAGTATTTT. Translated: CASSPSGGPIFTDTQYF.

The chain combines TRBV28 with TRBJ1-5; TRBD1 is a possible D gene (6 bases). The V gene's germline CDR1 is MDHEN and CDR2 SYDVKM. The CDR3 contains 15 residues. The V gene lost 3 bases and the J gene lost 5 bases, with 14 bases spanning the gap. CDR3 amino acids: CASSFAGAGDQPQHF. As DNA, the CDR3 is TGTGCCAGCAGTTTTGCGGGGGCCGGAGATCAGCCCCAGCATTTT.

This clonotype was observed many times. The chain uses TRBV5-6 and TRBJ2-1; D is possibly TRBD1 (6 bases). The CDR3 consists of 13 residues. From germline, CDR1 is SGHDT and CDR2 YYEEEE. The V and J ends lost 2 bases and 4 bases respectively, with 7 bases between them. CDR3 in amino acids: CASSFGQYNEQFF. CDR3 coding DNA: TGTGCCAGCAGCTTTGGACAGTACAATGAGCAGTTCTTC. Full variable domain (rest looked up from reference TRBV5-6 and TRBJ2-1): DAGVTQSPTHLIKTRGQQVTLRCSPKSGHDTVSWYQQALGQGPQFIFQYYEEEERQRGNFPDRFSGHQFPNYSSELNVNALLLGDSALYLCASSFGQYNEQFFGPGTRLTVL.

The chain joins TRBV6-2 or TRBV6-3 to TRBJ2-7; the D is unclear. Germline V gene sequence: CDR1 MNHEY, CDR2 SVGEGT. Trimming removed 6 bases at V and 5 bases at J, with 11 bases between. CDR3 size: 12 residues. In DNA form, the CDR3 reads TGTGCCAGCAGCCCCCACCCGGACGAGCAGTACTTC. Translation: CASSPHPDEQYF.

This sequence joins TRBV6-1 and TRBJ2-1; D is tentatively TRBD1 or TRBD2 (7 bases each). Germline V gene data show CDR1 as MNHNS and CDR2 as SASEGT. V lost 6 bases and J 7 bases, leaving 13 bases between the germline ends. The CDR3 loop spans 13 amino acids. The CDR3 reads CASSRGGQNEQFF. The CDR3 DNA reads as TGTGCCAGCAGCAGGGGGGGGCAGAATGAGCAGTTCTTC.

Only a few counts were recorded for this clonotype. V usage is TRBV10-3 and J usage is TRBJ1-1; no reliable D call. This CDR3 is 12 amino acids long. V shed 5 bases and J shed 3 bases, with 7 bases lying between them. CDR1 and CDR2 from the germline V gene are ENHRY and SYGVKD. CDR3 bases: TGTGCCATCAGTCCAGGAGACACTGAAGCTTTCTTT. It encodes CAISPGDTEAFF.

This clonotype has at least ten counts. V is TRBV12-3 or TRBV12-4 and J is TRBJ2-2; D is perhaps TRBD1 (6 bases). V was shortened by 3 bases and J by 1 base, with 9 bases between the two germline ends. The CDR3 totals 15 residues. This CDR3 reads CASSFSTGNTGELFF. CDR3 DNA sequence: TGTGCCAGCAGTTTCTCGACAGGGAACACCGGGGAGCTGTTTTTT.

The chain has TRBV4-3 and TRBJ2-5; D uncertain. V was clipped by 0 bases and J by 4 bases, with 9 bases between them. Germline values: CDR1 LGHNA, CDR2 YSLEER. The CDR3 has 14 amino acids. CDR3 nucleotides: TGCGCCAGCAGCCAAGAAGGGAATCGAGAGACCCAGTACTTC. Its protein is CASSQEGNRETQYF.

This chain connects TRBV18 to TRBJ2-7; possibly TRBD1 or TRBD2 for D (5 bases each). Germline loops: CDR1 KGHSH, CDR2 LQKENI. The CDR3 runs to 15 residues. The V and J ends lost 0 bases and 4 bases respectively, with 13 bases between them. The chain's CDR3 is CASSPPPGRNYEQYV. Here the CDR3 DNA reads TGTGCCAGCTCACCACCCCCGGGACGCAATTACGAGCAGTACGTC.

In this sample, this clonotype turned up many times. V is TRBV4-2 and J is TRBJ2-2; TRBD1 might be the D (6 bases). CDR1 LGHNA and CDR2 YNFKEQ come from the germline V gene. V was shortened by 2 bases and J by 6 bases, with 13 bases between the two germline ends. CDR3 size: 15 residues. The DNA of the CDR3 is TGTGCCAGCAGCCAACGAGAGGGGGTTTCCGGGGAGCTGTTTTTT. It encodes CASSQREGVSGELFF.

The CDR3, as DNA: TGTGCCAGCTCACCCGATGAGACAGGGTTCAATCAGCCCCAGCATTTT. It yields the protein CASSPDETGFNQPQHF. The J gene is TRBJ1-5, the V gene TRBV18; TRBD1 matches 7 bases. CDR1 and CDR2 (germline): KGHSH, LQKENI. The CDR3 runs 16 residues. Unmatched junction bases numbered 8, after V lost 3 bases and J lost 3 bases.

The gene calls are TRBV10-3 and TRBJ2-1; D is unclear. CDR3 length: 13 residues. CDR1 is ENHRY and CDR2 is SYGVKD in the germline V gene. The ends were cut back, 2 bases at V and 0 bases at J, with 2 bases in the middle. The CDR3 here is CAISESSYNEQFF. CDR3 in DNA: TGTGCCATCAGTGAGAGCTCCTACAATGAGCAGTTCTTC.

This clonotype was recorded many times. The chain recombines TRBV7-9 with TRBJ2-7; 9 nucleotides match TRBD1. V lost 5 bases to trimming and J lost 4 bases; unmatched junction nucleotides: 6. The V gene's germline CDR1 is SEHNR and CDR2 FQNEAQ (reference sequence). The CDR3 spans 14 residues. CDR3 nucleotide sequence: TGTGCCAGCAGCCTAGGGACAGGGAGGTACGAGCAGTACTTC. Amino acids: CASSLGTGRYEQYF.

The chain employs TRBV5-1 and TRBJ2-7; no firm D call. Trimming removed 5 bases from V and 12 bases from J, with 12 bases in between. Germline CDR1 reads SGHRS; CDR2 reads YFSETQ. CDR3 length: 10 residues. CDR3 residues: CASSSRDPYV. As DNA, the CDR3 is TGCGCCAGCAGTTCACGAGACCCGTACGTC.

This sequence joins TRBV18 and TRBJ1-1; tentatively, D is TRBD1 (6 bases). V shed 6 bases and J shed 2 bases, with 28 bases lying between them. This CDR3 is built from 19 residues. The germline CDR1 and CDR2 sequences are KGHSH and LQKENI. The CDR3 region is CASSLIDRSGPWENTEAFF. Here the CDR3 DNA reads TGTGCCAGCTCTCTAATAGACAGGTCCGGGCCCTGGGAAAACACTGAAGCTTTCTTT. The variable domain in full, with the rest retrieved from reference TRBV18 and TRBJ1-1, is NAGVMQNPRHLVRRRGQEARLRCSPMKGHSHVYWYRQLPEEGLKFMVYLQKENIIDESGMPKERFSAEFPKEGPSILRIQQVVRGDSAAYFCASSLIDRSGPWENTEAFFGQGTRLTVV.

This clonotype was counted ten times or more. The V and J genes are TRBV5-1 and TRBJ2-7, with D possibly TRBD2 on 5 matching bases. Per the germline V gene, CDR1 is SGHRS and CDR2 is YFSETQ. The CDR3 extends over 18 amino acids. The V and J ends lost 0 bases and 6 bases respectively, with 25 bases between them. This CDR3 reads CASSLVLVRGLVVVEQYF. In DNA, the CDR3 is TGCGCCAGCAGCTTGGTATTGGTCCGCGGGCTGGTGGTAGTCGAGCAGTACTTC.

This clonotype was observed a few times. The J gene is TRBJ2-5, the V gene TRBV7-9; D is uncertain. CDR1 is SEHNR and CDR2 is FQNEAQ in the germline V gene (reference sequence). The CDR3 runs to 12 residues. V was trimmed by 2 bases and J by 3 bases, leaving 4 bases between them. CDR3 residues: CASSLSKETQYF. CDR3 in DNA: TGTGCCAGCAGCTTATCGAAAGAGACCCAGTACTTC.

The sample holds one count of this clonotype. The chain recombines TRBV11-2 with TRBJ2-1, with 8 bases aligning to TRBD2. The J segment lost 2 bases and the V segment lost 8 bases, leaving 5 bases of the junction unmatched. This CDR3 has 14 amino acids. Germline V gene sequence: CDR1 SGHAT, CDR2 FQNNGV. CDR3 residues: CASLGRGAYNEQFF. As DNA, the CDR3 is TGTGCCAGCCTCGGGCGGGGGGCCTACAATGAGCAGTTCTTC.